Below, 10 T cell receptor beta chains from the same sample are listed, as sequenced in a study of beta chain features in type 1 diabetes. Expressed TCRB transcripts were sequenced because the isolated RNA had all been reverse transcribed beforehand. Method: immunoSEQ multiplex PCR; TCRdb's copy keeps in-frame clones and lacks some. The repertoire holds 310,000 or so clones, with more than 9.5% as singletons. The sequenced sample was naive CD4+ T cells from blood. The receptor source for this set is a young woman in good health.

This clone was detected only a few times. The V and J genes are TRBV5-1 and TRBJ2-5; 8 nucleotides line up with TRBD2. The CDR3 covers 17 residues. Trimming took 2 bases from V and 9 from J; bases not matched to a gene: 18. The V gene's germline CDR1 is SGHRS and CDR2 YFSETQ. The CDR3 loop is CASSFSPLASGPDAQYF. The CDR3 DNA reads as TGCGCCAGCAGCTTTTCGCCCCTGGCTAGCGGGCCCGATGCCCAGTACTTC. The complete variable domain, with remaining parts taken from reference TRBV5-1 and TRBJ2-5, reads KAGVTQTPRYLIKTRGQQVTLSCSPISGHRSVSWYQQTPGQGLQFLFEYFSETQRNKGNFPGRFSGRQFSNSRSEMNVSTLELGDSALYLCASSFSPLASGPDAQYFGPGTRLLVL.

In its sample, this clone was seen a few times. The J gene is TRBJ2-3, the V gene TRBV7-6; 8 nucleotides match TRBD2. Germline V gives CDR1 SGHVS, CDR2 FNYEAQ. V trimming: 5 bases; J trimming: 8 bases; junction bases outside the gene matches: 15. This CDR3 contains 16 residues. Here the CDR3 reads CASSLEAGEGYATQYF. CDR3 coding DNA: TGTGCCAGCAGCCTTGAAGCGGGAGAGGGTTATGCTACGCAGTATTTT.

This clone was detected a few times. V usage is TRBV18 and J usage is TRBJ2-1; TRBD2 might be the D (6 bases). Trimming left V 1 base short and J 7 bases short, with 11 bases between. The germline gives CDR1 KGHSH, CDR2 LQKENI. The CDR3 length is 14 residues. CDR3 in amino acids: CASSPREVPNEQFF. As DNA, the CDR3 is TGTGCCAGCTCACCACGGGAGGTGCCAAATGAGCAGTTCTTC.

The CDR3 DNA reads TGTGCCAGCAGTCGAGCAGGGGTCGTTGAGACCCAGTACTTC. Translation gives CASSRAGVVETQYF. This chain uses TRBV11-2 with TRBJ2-5, with TRBD1 as a possible D gene (6 bases). V dropped 6 bases and J dropped 5 bases, with 16 bases sitting between them. CDR1 is SGHAT, CDR2 FQNNGV, per germline. CDR3 length: 14 amino acids.

This clone has a handful of counts. The chain joins TRBV28 to TRBJ2-7; D may be TRBD1 (5 bases). This CDR3 contains 15 residues. V was pared by 3 bases and J by 5 bases, with 17 bases between. Per the germline V gene, CDR1 is MDHEN and CDR2 is SYDVKM. CDR3 nucleotides: TGTGCCAGCAGTTTTCCCCGGCGGCAGGGCCACGAGCAGTACTTC. This codes for CASSFPRRQGHEQYF.

This sequence joins TRBV7-2 and TRBJ1-1; 8 bases fit TRBD1. Trimming cost V 2 bases and J 0 bases; bases outside gene matches: 5. This CDR3 has 16 amino acids. Germline V lookup: CDR1 SGHTA, CDR2 FQGNSA. CDR3 sequence: CASSLRAGGLNTEAFF. The CDR3 DNA sequence: TGTGCCAGCAGCTTAAGGGCAGGGGGCCTGAACACTGAAGCTTTCTTT.

This chain joins TRBV18 and TRBJ2-5; 9 bases are shared with TRBD2. Trimming took 2 bases from V and 5 from J; bases not matched to a gene: 9. Germline V gene sequence: CDR1 KGHSH, CDR2 LQKENI. The CDR3 runs to 16 residues. The CDR3 DNA sequence: TGTGCCAGCTCACCAAGCGTCCTAGCGGGAAAGGAGACCCAGTACTTC. This codes for CASSPSVLAGKETQYF.

In its sample, this clone was seen a few times. This sequence joins TRBV5-1 and TRBJ2-1; 9 bases line up with TRBD1. CDR3 length equals 16 residues. Germline CDR1 SGHRS, CDR2 YFSETQ. Losses at the gene ends were 4 bases for V and 0 bases for J; bases not matched to a gene: 5. The CDR3 DNA reads as TGCGCCAGCAGCCCGGGGACAGGGAGCTCCTACAATGAGCAGTTCTTC. As protein: CASSPGTGSSYNEQFF.

The chain joins TRBV11-2 to TRBJ2-5; perhaps TRBD1 as D (6 bases). CDR3 size: 14 residues. Trimming took off 1 base at V and 3 bases at J, with 9 bases between the two ends. The germline CDR1 and CDR2 sequences are SGHAT and FQNNGV. The CDR3 coding sequence is TGTGCCAGCAGCTTAGGGACAGAAGAAGAGACCCAGTACTTC. Protein: CASSLGTEEETQYF.

This clone was found a few times. The rearrangement uses TRBV27 and TRBJ1-2, with 8 nucleotides matching TRBD1. From germline, CDR1 is MNHEY and CDR2 SMNVEV (reference sequence). V trimming: 4 bases; J trimming: 4 bases; junction bases outside the gene matches: 14. This CDR3 has 17 amino acids. The DNA for the CDR3 is TGTGCCAGCAGTTACCGCCCGCAGGGGGCCCTCGTCTATGGCTACACCTTC. Encoded protein: CASSYRPQGALVYGYTF.